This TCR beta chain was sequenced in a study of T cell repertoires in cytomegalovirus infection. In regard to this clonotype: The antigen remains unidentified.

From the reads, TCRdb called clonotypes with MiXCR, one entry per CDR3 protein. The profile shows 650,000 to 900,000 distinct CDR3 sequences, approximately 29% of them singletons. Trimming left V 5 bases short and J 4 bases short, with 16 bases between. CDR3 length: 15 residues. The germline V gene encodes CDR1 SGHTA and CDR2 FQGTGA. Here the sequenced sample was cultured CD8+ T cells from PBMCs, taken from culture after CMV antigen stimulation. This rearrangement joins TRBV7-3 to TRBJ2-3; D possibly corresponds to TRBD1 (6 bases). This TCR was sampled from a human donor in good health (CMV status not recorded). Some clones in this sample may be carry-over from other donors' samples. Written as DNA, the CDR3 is TGTGCCAGCAGCCCACGGATGGGGGCCCCAGATACGCAGTATTTT. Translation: CASSPRMGAPDTQYF.